The sequence of this TCR beta chain was determined in a study of blood T cell repertoires in COVID-19 (dated by TCRdb to 2018 to 2020). For context, the study as a whole: Samples from collaborators originated in the United States, Italy and Spain and spanned both the acute and convalescent phases of COVID-19. A de-identified subject ID, COVID-19 status, age in years and sex were almost always included in the sample metadata. Where available, HLA class I and class II types were obtained from metadata supplied by the sample provider rather than from assay-based typing. The dataset comprised deeply sampled blood TCRbeta repertoires from subjects exposed to, actively infected with, or recovered from COVID-19. The repertoires were made available in a free public database intended to serve as a resource for research on the immune response to SARS-CoV-2. The samples were drawn from two sources: the first 160 participants of the ongoing ImmuneRACE study, and 950 to 1,500 subjects contributed by 6 global collaborators. The prospective study material was composed of cDNA or gDNA derived from T cells, B-cell-depleted T cells, or PBMCs.

Participants in the prospective study were enrolled through a virtual design, were aged roughly 18 to 100 years, and lived in roughly 26 United States geographic areas. In the prospective study, cohorts were assigned on the basis of participant-reported clinical history obtained from a screening survey and a study questionnaire. ImmuneRACE Cohort 3 recovered participants were defined by two consecutive negative NP/OP PCR tests, healthcare professional clearance, or symptom resolution. In the prospective study, mobile phlebotomists collected whole blood, serum and a nasopharyngeal or oropharyngeal swab from each participant. Additional blood draws and questionnaires over an approximately 2-month period could optionally be provided by prospective study participants. Before DNA extraction, prospective study blood samples were shipped either frozen or at room temperature. TCRbeta CDR3 regions were amplified from genomic DNA using the immunoSEQ Assay, a bias-controlled multiplex PCR. The original methods were these. Nucleated cell counts per sample were estimated from amplification of reference gene primers within the assay. To quantify the absolute abundance of each unique TCRbeta CDR3 rearrangement, sequence reads were collapsed and filtered. For each sample, productive Simpson clonality was calculated by taking the square root of Simpson's diversity index across productive rearrangements. TCRdb carries this immuneACCESS record with in-frame sequences only. Its versions omit some clonotypes, under half of them owing to an unresolved V gene in the studies checked, with the rest unexplained. Clonal size and the V and J genes are those of that table, whereas D and trimming came from the DNA. The sample profile shows about 460,000 clones; less than 90% of them were found once. The ten largest account for 8.3% of the sample.

A remark on this clone: What this receptor recognizes is not known. Base qualities are not provided; no much larger clone lies one nucleotide away.

The paper as a whole reports these results and caveats: The amount of clinical and demographic metadata varied by source and participant and was provided uncurated.

The germline V gene (reference sequence) specifies SGHNT as CDR1 and YYREEE as CDR2. The germline V and J ends show losses of 2 bases and 6 bases respectively, and no gene match explains 7 bases of the junction. Reading from cysteine to phenylalanine, the CDR3 counts 15 amino acids. Only the CDR3 DNA stays, 45 bases, in frame from base 1. This receptor was identified in a woman aged 55-70 years who had recovered from COVID-19. Source material: PBMCs or T cells enriched from blood (not recorded which). The receptor chain draws on TRBV5-4 and TRBJ2-2; 7 of the junction bases match TRBD2. The CDR3 amino acid sequence is: CASSLEGTISGELFF. The DNA reads TGTGCCAGCAGCTTAGAAGGGACTATTTCCGGGGAGCTGTTTTTT.